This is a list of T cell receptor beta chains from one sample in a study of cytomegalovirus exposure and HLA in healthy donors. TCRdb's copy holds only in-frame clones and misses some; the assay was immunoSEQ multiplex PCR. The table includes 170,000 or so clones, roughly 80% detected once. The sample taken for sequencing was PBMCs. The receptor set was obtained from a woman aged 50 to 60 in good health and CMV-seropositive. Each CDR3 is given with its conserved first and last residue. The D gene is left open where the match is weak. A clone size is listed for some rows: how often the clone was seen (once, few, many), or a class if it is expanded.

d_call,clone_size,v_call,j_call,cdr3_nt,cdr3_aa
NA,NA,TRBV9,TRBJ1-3,TGTGCCAGCAACCCGGACAGTGGAAACACCATATATTTT,CASNPDSGNTIYF
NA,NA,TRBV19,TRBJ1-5,TGTGCCAGTAGTCCCGGGCCAGGGCAGCCCCAGCATTTT,CASSPGPGQPQHF
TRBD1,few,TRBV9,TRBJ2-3,TGTGCCAGCAGCGTAGGGGACAGACAAAGCACAGATACGCAGTATTTT,CASSVGDRQSTDTQYF
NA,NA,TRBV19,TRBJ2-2,TGTGCCAGTAGTATAGAGAGCGGACCTAACACCGGGGAGCTGTTTTTT,CASSIESGPNTGELFF
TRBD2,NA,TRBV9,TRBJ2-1,TGTGCCAGCAGCGTAGCAGCGGGGTGGGTCAATGAGCAGTTCTTC,CASSVAAGWVNEQFF
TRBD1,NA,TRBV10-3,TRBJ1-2,TGTGCCATAGGGGACAGGGTGAACTATGGCTACACCTTC,CAIGDRVNYGYTF
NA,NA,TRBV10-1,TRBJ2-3,TGCGCCAGCAGTGAAGGTCTAGGCACAGATACGCAGTATTTT,CASSEGLGTDTQYF
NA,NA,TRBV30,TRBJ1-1,TGTGCCTGGTCGAACTACGTGAACACTGAAGCTTTCTTT,CAWSNYVNTEAFF
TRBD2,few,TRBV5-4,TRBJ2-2,TGTGCCAGCACACCGAATAGCGGGGGACCCGGGGAGCTGTTTTTT,CASTPNSGGPGELFF
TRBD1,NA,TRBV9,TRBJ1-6,TGTGCCAGCAGCGTAGGACAGGGAAGGTCACCCCTCCACTTT,CASSVGQGRSPLHF
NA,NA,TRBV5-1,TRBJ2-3,TGCGCCAGCAGCTTGTCCGGGACACCTCTCACAGATACGCAGTATTTT,CASSLSGTPLTDTQYF
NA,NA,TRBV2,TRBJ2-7,TGTGCCAGCAGTGGACTCGAGGGCGGCGAGCAGTACTTC,CASSGLEGGEQYF
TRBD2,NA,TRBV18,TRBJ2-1,TGTGCCAGCTCGCCGACTAGCGGGGGGTCCGATATCAACTCCTACAATGAGCAGTTCTTC,CASSPTSGGSDINSYNEQFF
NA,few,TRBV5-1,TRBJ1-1,TGCGCCAGCAGCTTGGAAGGGGTAGGGATGAACACTGAAGCTTTCTTT,CASSLEGVGMNTEAFF
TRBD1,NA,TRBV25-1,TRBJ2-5,TGTGCCAGCAGTATCCCCGGGACAGGGATACTTGAGACCCAGTACTTC,CASSIPGTGILETQYF
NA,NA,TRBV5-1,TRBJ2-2,TGCGCCAGCAGCTTGGGCCAGGCCGGGGAGCTGTTTTTT,CASSLGQAGELFF
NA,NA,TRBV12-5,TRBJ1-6,TGTGCTAGTGGTTTGGTACTCGGCAGGGAATCTCCCCTCCACTTT,CASGLVLGRESPLHF
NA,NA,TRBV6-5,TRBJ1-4,TGTGCCAGCATGAACAGGGCGACTGAAAAACTGTTTTTT,CASMNRATEKLFF
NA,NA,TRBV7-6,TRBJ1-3,TGTGCCAGCAGCCTCCCGGAGGGACACACCATATATTTT,CASSLPEGHTIYF
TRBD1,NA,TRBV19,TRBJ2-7,TGTGCCAGTAGTGGCCGGGACAGGGGGCGCATCTACGAGCAGTACTTC,CASSGRDRGRIYEQYF
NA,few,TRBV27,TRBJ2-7,TGTGCCAGCAGCCTCGAAGGAGGGGAGCAGTACTTC,CASSLEGGEQYF
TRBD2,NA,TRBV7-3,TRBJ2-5,TGTGCCAGCAGCCCAGTAGCGGGGCCTCAAGAGACCCAGTACTTC,CASSPVAGPQETQYF
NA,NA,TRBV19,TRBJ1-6,TGTGCCAGTAGTGGTCCCGGGACATTGGGGTCCCTCCACTTT,CASSGPGTLGSLHF
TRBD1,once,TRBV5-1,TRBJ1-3,TGCGCCAGCAGCTTGGAGCACAGGGGGATAGGAAACACCATATATTTT,CASSLEHRGIGNTIYF
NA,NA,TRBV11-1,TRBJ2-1,TGTGCCAGCAGCTTACAGGGGATCTACAATGAGCAGTTCTTC,CASSLQGIYNEQFF
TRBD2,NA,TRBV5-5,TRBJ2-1,TGTGCCAGCAGCTTGCAGCGGGGCTCCTACAATGAGCAGTTCTTC,CASSLQRGSYNEQFF
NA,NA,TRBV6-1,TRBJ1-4,TGTGCCAGCAGTGAACGGGGAGAAGTGTTTTTT,CASSERGEVFF
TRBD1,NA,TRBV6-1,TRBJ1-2,TGTGCCAGCAGAGAGACAGGGGGCTATGGCTACACCTTC,CASRETGGYGYTF
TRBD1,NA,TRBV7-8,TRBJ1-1,TGTGCCAGCAGCTATCGGACAGGGAAAGCTTTCTTT,CASSYRTGKAFF
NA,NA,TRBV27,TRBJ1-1,TGTGCCAGCAGTCAACTATTGAACACTGAAGCTTTCTTT,CASSQLLNTEAFF
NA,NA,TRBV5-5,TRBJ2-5,TGTGCCAGCAGCTTGTCTGCGCGGGAGACCCAGTACTTC,CASSLSARETQYF
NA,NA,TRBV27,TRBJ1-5,TGTGCCAGCAGTCCACGACTATGGGGGGACAATCAGCCCCAGCATTTT,CASSPRLWGDNQPQHF
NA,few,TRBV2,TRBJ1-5,TGTGCCAGCCGTTATGCGGATGCTCAGCCCCAGCATTTT,CASRYADAQPQHF
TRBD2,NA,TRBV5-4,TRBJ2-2,TGTGCCAGCAGCTCCCACGGGACTAGCCTTGAGCTGTTTTTT,CASSSHGTSLELFF
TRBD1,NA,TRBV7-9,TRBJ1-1,TGTGCCAGCAGCCCTACAGGGGTGAACACTGAAGCTTTCTTT,CASSPTGVNTEAFF
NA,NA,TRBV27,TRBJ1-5,TGTGCCAGCAGTAGGGGTTTAAATCAGCCCCAGCATTTT,CASSRGLNQPQHF
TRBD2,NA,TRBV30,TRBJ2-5,TGTGCCTGGAACCCTGGACTAGCGGGGGGCGGAGAGACCCAGTACTTC,CAWNPGLAGGGETQYF
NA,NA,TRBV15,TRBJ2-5,TGTGCCACCAGCAGAGTGACAGGGCGGGGAGAGACCCAGTACTTC,CATSRVTGRGETQYF
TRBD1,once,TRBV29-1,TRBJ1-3,TGCAGCGCATCCTCAGGGGGCGCGGGCGGAAACACCATATATTTT,CSASSGGAGGNTIYF
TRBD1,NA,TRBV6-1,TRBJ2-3,TGTGCCAGCAGTGGGTTACAGGGGGATACGCAGTATTTT,CASSGLQGDTQYF
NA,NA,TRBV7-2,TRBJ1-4,TGTGCCAGCAGCTTGTGGCACAACGAAAAACTGTTTTTT,CASSLWHNEKLFF
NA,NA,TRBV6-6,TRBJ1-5,TGTGCCAGCAGTTATAGACAGGCCCTCAATCAGCTCCAGCATTTT,CASSYRQALNQLQHF
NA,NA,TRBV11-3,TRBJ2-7,TGTGCCAGCAGCTTAAACGACTGGAGCTCCTACGAGCAGTACTTC,CASSLNDWSSYEQYF
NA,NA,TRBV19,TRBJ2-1,TGTGCCAGTAGTAAGGGGGGGGCGTACAATGAGCAGTTCTTC,CASSKGGAYNEQFF
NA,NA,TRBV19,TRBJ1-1,TGTGCCAGCCACCCCCAGGGGTGGACTGAAGCTTTCTTT,CASHPQGWTEAFF